These T cell receptor beta chains were read from a single sample in a study of shared clonotypes between healthy human individuals. The table came from immunoSEQ multiplex PCR; TCRdb's copy has only in-frame clones and leaves some out. The data hold under 1,100,000 clones, with 65% to 75% observed a single time. The sequencing sample was made of memory CD4+ T cells sorted from blood. All receptors come from a man aged 18 to 30 in good health. Each CDR3 is given with its conserved first and last residue. The order of the fields is J gene, V gene, CDR3 protein.

>TRBJ2-7|TRBV28
CASSSPGQYSSYEQYF
>TRBJ2-1|TRBV6-5
CASSFGTGGAGEQFF
>TRBJ1-5|TRBV7-8
CASSPPGINQPQHF
>TRBJ2-7|TRBV10-2
CASTSGGMGSYEQYF
>TRBJ2-7|TRBV2
CASSEAGGSYEQYF
>TRBJ1-5|TRBV10-1
CASTRREGNQPQHF
>TRBJ1-1|TRBV9
CASSVNANTEAFF
>TRBJ1-3|TRBV6-1
CASTQNSGNTIYF
>TRBJ1-5|TRBV18
CASSPDRNQPQHF
>TRBJ1-2|TRBV30
CAWGRGVVYGYTF
>TRBJ2-3|TRBV11-3
CASSLGGNTDTQYF
>TRBJ2-3|TRBV5-1
CASGASTDTQYF
>TRBJ1-6|TRBV7-8
CASSLVLQGSNSPLHF
>TRBJ2-7|TRBV19
CASSRGLAGPYEQYF
>TRBJ2-5|TRBV21-1
CASSSGRGETQYF
>TRBJ2-1|TRBV30
CAWAWKTSGGVSGQFF
>TRBJ1-1|TRBV9
CASSEAGNGVGTEAFF
>TRBJ2-3|TRBV6-4
CASSDKLGRVGDTQYF
>TRBJ1-5|TRBV19
CASGTGEGNQPQHF
>TRBJ2-7|TRBV5-1
CASSVGGGSYEQYF
>TRBJ2-7|TRBV5-1
CASSRDGQSSYEQYF
>TRBJ2-7|TRBV5-6
CASSPVGGAYEQYF
>TRBJ2-3|TRBV18
CASSPLYGELISDTQYF
>TRBJ2-1|TRBV10-2
CASSEEGVREQFF
>TRBJ2-2|TRBV5-4
CASRSGSDTGELFF
>TRBJ2-7|TRBV9
CASSVGSAGPYEQYF
>TRBJ2-7|TRBV7-2
CASSPQTGYYEQYF
>TRBJ2-7|TRBV11-2
CASSLVVGDWSYEQYF
>TRBJ2-7|TRBV11-2
CASSLAQVTSYEQYF
>TRBJ2-3|TRBV9
CASSPVVGDTQYF
>TRBJ1-6|TRBV5-1
CASSLAGQNSPLHF
>TRBJ2-7|TRBV6-5
CASRRGLAGDYEQYF
>TRBJ2-5|TRBV28
CASSSPVGHQETQYF
>TRBJ2-1|TRBV28
CASSLGRGNEQFF
>TRBJ1-6|TRBV5-1
CASSFNPGRSDSPLHF
>TRBJ2-7|TRBV4-1
CASSQVGTKGDEQYF
>TRBJ2-2|TRBV7-7
CASSPESSSHTGELFF
>TRBJ1-6|TRBV5-6
CASSWREGQGSSPLHF
>TRBJ2-7|TRBV5-6
CASSTRAYEQYF
>TRBJ2-7|TRBV2
CAREGTGWAAEQYF
>TRBJ1-2|TRBV5-1
CASSLAHGENGYTF
>TRBJ1-5|TRBV6-1
CASTSDDRVEQPQHF
>TRBJ2-5|TRBV27
CASSFQGGSRAAQETQYF
>TRBJ2-1|TRBV1
CTSSQDSGTGGEQFF
>TRBJ2-7|TRBV28
CASSLKFLFRQYF
>TRBJ1-2|TRBV30
CAWTPDHRAQGYTF
>TRBJ2-7|TRBV9
CASSPRGTLSYEQYF
>TRBJ1-1|TRBV27
CASSLTRLNTEAFF
>TRBJ2-1|TRBV2
CASREDRTFYNEQFF
>TRBJ2-3|TRBV10-3
CASSPGGTDTQYF
>TRBJ2-1|TRBV6-4
CASPRVAGDLNEQFF
>TRBJ1-1|TRBV18
CASRGTDMNTEAFF
>TRBJ1-6|TRBV6-6
CASSYKDRGGNSPLHF
>-|TRBV6-5
CASSYSDTGAYEQYF
>TRBJ1-2|TRBV4-1
CASSPKSGTTFNYGYTF
>TRBJ2-2|TRBV4-3
CASSQTILLAGSANTGELFF
>TRBJ2-1|TRBV18
CASSPPGLAGGNEQFF
>TRBJ2-1|TRBV7-3
CASSIPGSYNEQFF
>TRBJ2-2|TRBV11-2
CASRSDSYGELFF